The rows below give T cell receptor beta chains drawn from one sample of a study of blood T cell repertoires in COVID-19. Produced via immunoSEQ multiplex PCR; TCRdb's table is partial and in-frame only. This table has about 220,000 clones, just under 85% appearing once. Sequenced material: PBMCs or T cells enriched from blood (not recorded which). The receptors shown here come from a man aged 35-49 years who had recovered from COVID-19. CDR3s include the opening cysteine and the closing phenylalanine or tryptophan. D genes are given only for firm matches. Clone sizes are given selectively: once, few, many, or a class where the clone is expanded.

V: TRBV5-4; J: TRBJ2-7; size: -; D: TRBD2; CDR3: CASSLGSGRAGEQYF; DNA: TGTGCCAGCAGCTTGGGCAGCGGGAGGGCCGGAGAGCAGTACTTC
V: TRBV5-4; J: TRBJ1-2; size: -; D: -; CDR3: CASSDSSGGDGYTF; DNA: TGTGCCAGCTCGGACAGCTCGGGAGGTGATGGCTACACCTTC
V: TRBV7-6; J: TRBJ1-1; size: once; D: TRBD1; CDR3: CASSADRYTEAFF; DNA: TGTGCCAGCAGCGCGGACAGGTACACTGAAGCTTTCTTT
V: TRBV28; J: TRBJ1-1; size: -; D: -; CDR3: CASRGNREGAFF; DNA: TGTGCCAGCAGGGGGAACAGGGAGGGCGCTTTCTTT
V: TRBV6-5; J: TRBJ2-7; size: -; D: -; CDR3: CASTLGGKQYF; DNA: TGTGCCAGCACATTAGGCGGGAAGCAGTACTTC
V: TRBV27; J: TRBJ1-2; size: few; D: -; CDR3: CASSPQPRLEGYTF; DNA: TGTGCCAGCAGCCCTCAACCACGGCTGGAGGGCTACACCTTC
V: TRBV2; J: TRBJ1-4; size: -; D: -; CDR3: CASSAAGVTNEKLFF; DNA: TGTGCCAGCAGCGCCGCAGGGGTGACTAATGAAAAACTGTTTTTT
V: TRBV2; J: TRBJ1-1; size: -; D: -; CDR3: CASSYSRNTEAFF; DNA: TGTGCCAGCAGTTACTCTCGGAACACTGAAGCTTTCTTT
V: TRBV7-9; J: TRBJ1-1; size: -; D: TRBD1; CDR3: CASSPAGTGNTEAFF; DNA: TGTGCCAGCAGCCCAGCCGGGACAGGGAACACTGAAGCTTTCTTT
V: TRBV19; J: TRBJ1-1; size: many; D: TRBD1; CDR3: CASSNWDRGFSTEAFF; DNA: TGTGCCAGTAGTAATTGGGACAGGGGGTTCTCCACTGAAGCTTTCTTT
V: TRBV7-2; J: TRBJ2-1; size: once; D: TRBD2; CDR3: CASSLNWAGDYNEQFF; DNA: TGTGCCAGCAGCTTAAATTGGGCGGGAGATTACAATGAGCAGTTCTTC
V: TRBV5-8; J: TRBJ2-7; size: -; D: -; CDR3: CASSLRRGVEQYF; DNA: TGTGCCAGCAGCTTGCGCAGGGGCGTGGAGCAGTACTTC
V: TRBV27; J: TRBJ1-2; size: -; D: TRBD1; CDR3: CASRNWDSRNYGYTF; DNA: TGTGCCAGCCGGAATTGGGACAGTCGGAACTATGGCTACACCTTC
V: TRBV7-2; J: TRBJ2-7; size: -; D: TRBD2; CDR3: CASSYRAGGPMNEQYF; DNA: TGTGCCAGCAGCTACCGAGCGGGGGGGCCTATGAACGAGCAGTACTTC
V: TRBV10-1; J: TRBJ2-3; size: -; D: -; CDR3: CASWGGAGTDTQYF; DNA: TGCGCCAGCTGGGGGGGGGCGGGCACAGATACGCAGTATTTT
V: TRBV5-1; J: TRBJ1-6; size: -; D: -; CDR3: CASSLGLQAAMNSPLHF; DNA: TGCGCCAGCAGCTTGGGTCTACAGGCTGCAATGAATTCACCCCTCCACTTT
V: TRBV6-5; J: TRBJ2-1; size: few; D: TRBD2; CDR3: CASSLLAGSSPEQFF; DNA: TGTGCCAGCAGTTTACTAGCGGGGTCCTCCCCTGAGCAGTTCTTC
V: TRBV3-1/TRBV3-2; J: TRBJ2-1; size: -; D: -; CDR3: CASSHLEDEQFF; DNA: TGTGCCAGCAGTCACTTAGAGGATGAGCAGTTCTTC
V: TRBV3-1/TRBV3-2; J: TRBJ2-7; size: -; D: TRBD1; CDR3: CASSQEWTGVEQYF; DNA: TGTGCCAGCAGCCAAGAATGGACAGGCGTCGAGCAGTACTTC
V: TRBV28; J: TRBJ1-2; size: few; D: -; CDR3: CASSGPGRGRNYGYTF; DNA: TGTGCCAGCAGTGGCCCCGGCAGAGGTAGAAACTATGGCTACACCTTC
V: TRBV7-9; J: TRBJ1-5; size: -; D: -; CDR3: CASSLDQSGQPQHF; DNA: TGTGCCAGCAGCTTAGATCAGTCGGGTCAGCCCCAGCATTTT
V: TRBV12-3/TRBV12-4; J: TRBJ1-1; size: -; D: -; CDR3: CASRAGNLVTFF; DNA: TGTGCCAGCAGGGCGGGCAACCTAGTGACTTTCTTT
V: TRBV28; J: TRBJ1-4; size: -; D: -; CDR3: CASSFGYRDNEKLFF; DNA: TGTGCCAGCAGTTTTGGCTACAGAGATAATGAAAAACTGTTTTTT
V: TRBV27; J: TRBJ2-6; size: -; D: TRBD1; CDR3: CASSLEGALPGANVLTF; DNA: TGTGCCAGCAGTTTAGAGGGGGCCCTCCCTGGGGCCAACGTCCTGACTTTC
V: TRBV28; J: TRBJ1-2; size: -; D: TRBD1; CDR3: CASSSIPGQEGRHGYTF; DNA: TGTGCCAGCAGCTCAATACCGGGACAGGAAGGTCGCCATGGCTACACCTTC
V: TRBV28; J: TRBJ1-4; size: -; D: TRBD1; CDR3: CASTDRAEKLFF; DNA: TGTGCCAGCACTGACAGGGCTGAAAAACTGTTTTTT
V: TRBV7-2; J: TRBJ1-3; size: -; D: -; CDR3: CASSLEKGAGNTIYF; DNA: TGTGCCAGCAGCTTAGAGAAGGGAGCTGGAAACACCATATATTTT
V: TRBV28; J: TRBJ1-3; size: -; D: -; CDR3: CASSLQGPPGNTIYF; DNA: TGTGCCAGCAGTTTACAGGGGCCCCCTGGAAACACCATATATTTT